The TCR beta chain under discussion was sequenced for a study of T cell changes during pregnancy in multiple sclerosis. Repertoires were generated with immunoSEQ multiplex PCR, while TCRdb's copy carries only in-frame clones and drops some. Of 30,000 or so clones detected, 91% appear once; the ten largest clones hold under 5%. Losses at the gene ends were 1 base for V and 5 bases for J; bases not matched to a gene: 16. The CDR3 loop spans 18 amino acids. CDR1 is SGHDT, CDR2 YYEEEE, per germline. Sample: CD8+ T cells from peripheral blood mononuclear cells, taken in the second trimester of pregnancy. The clonotype comes from a female donor in good health, enrolled as a control in a pregnancy study. The rearrangement links TRBV5-6 to TRBJ1-1; 8 bases map to TRBD1. CDR3 nucleotides: TGTGCCAGCAGCTTGACGGGTCAGGGGGCCAAGTTGGGAACTGAAGCTTTCTTT. Its protein is CASSLTGQGAKLGTEAFF. Looking up the rest from reference TRBV5-6 and TRBJ1-1 gives the full variable domain: DAGVTQSPTHLIKTRGQQVTLRCSPKSGHDTVSWYQQALGQGPQFIFQYYEEEERQRGNFPDRFSGHQFPNYSSELNVNALLLGDSALYLCASSLTGQGAKLGTEAFFGQGTRLTVV.